The 13 T cell receptor beta chains below were found in one sample sequenced in a study of T-cell memory formation after mild COVID-19. Each CDR3 protein is one row after TCRdb ran MiXCR on the 5' RACE reads. The sample has under 450,000 distinct CDR3 sequences, around 20% seen once. The sequencing sample was made of PBMCs or a T cell subset sorted from them (not recorded which). These receptors all come from a man younger than 35 who had mild COVID-19 (a few samples of this study predate the infection). Cell type and time point are not known.

CDR3 in DNA: TGCGCCAGCAGCCAAGATTCCCCAGATGTGGGTACGCAGTATTTT. This sequence encodes CASSQDSPDVGTQYF. The chain joins TRBV4-1 to TRBJ2-3; D is ambiguous. V dropped 0 bases and J dropped 8 bases, with 15 bases sitting between them. CDR1 MGHRA and CDR2 YSYEKL come from the germline V gene. The CDR3 totals 15 residues.

This clonotype has more than one count but fewer than ten. This chain joins TRBV5-4 and TRBJ2-3, with D unclear. Germline values: CDR1 SGHNT, CDR2 YYREEE (reference sequence). The CDR3 runs 12 residues. V was trimmed by 4 bases and J by 3 bases, leaving 6 bases between them. The CDR3 sequence: CASSRATDTQYF. CDR3 DNA: TGTGCCAGCAGCCGAGCGACAGATACGCAGTATTTT.

The chain joins TRBV5-1 to TRBJ2-3, with unresolved D. Germline-derived CDR1 and CDR2 are SGHRS and YFSETQ. The CDR3 runs to 11 residues. V was clipped by 5 bases and J by 5 bases, with 6 bases between them. The chain's CDR3 is CASSTKDTQYF. In nucleotides, the CDR3 is TGCGCCAGCAGTACCAAAGATACGCAGTATTTT.

The J gene is TRBJ2-3, the V gene TRBV14; TRBD1 matches at 10 bases. Germline CDR1 and CDR2: SGHDN and FVKESK. The CDR3 sequence is 16 residues long. J gave up 2 bases and V 3 bases, and 5 bases lay outside the gene matches. In DNA form, the CDR3 reads TGTGCCAGCAGCCATAGACAGGGGGCTTACACAGATACGCAGTATTTT. Encoded protein: CASSHRQGAYTDTQYF.

The V and J genes are TRBV6-2 or TRBV6-3 and TRBJ2-3; 8 bases are shared with TRBD2. Per the germline V gene, CDR1 is MNHEY and CDR2 is SVGEGT. V lost 2 bases, J lost 2 bases, and 3 bases stayed unmatched. CDR3 length: 15 residues. As DNA, the CDR3 is TGTGCCAGCAGTTACGGGACTAGATCCACAGATACGCAGTATTTT. The encoded protein is CASSYGTRSTDTQYF.

In this sample, this clonotype turned up a few times. The chain employs TRBV5-1 and TRBJ2-3, with D tentatively TRBD1 (6 bases). Germline V CDR1 and CDR2: SGHRS, YFSETQ. This CDR3 contains 16 residues. The ends were cut back, 4 bases at V and 2 bases at J, with 17 bases in the middle. The chain's CDR3 is CASSTLGRQDTDTQYF. The CDR3, as DNA: TGCGCCAGCAGCACCCTGGGCAGACAGGACACAGATACGCAGTATTTT.

The V call is TRBV15, the J call TRBJ2-7, with TRBD2 matching 10 bases. V gave up 1 base and J gave up 6 bases; unmatched junction bases: 3. CDR1 is LNHNV, CDR2 YYDKDF, per germline (reference sequence). The length of the CDR3 is 14 residues. The CDR3 DNA sequence: TGTGCCACCAGCAGAGCCTCTAGCGGGGGCGAGCAGTACTTC. This gives the protein CATSRASSGGEQYF.

This chain uses TRBV4-1 with TRBJ2-7; TRBD1 matches 8 bases. CDR1 MGHRA and CDR2 YSYEKL come from the germline V gene. Losses at the gene ends were 4 bases for V and 4 bases for J; bases not matched to a gene: 9. CDR3 size: 15 residues. The DNA of the CDR3 is TGCGCCAGCAGCCTCTCCGGACAGGGCCGATACGAGCAGTACTTC. It codes for CASSLSGQGRYEQYF.

This clonotype was counted a few times. This chain joins TRBV6-5 and TRBJ1-1; 7 bases agree with TRBD1. The germline CDR1 and CDR2 sequences are MNHEY and SVGAGI. The CDR3 consists of 14 residues. V shed 8 bases and J 4 bases; nucleotides not matched to a gene: 10. The CDR3 region is CASRRDSWGTEAFF. CDR3 coding DNA: TGTGCCAGCCGAAGGGACAGTTGGGGCACTGAAGCTTTCTTT.

This chain links TRBV28 with TRBJ2-7; D call uncertain. Trimming took off 6 bases at V and 3 bases at J, with 6 bases between the two ends. There are 11 residues in the CDR3. Germline lookup yields CDR1 MDHEN and CDR2 SYDVKM. The chain's CDR3 is CASRGFYEQYV. In DNA, the CDR3 is TGTGCCAGCAGGGGGTTCTACGAGCAGTACGTC.

This clonotype was seen more than once but under ten times. This chain joins TRBV10-3 and TRBJ2-7; D is possibly TRBD1 (6 bases). The germline V gene has CDR1 ENHRY and CDR2 SYGVKD. V shed 7 bases and J shed 2 bases, with 9 bases lying between them. The CDR3 has 12 residues. This CDR3 is CAIKAGAYEQYF. The DNA for the CDR3 is TGTGCCATCAAGGCAGGGGCCTACGAGCAGTACTTC.

This clonotype has a handful of counts. The rearrangement joins TRBV29-1 to TRBJ2-1; D not resolved. The CDR3 loop spans 10 amino acids. Trimming took off 6 bases at V and 8 bases at J, with 8 bases between the two ends. Germline V gives CDR1 SQVTM, CDR2 ANQGSEA. In nucleotides, the CDR3 is TGCAGCGTCTCGGGCCATGAGCAGTTCTTC. Residues: CSVSGHEQFF.

This clonotype was seen at least ten times. The V and J genes are TRBV7-2 and TRBJ1-2; a weak D match, TRBD1 (6 bases). Germline CDR1 is SGHTA and CDR2 is FQGNSA. The V and J ends lost 5 bases and 1 base respectively, with 11 bases between them. CDR3 length: 14 amino acids. The CDR3 bases are TGTGCCAGCAGCCGCGGACAGATTAACTATGGCTACACCTTC. Protein: CASSRGQINYGYTF.